These T cell receptor beta chains were read from a single sample in a study of T cell changes during pregnancy in multiple sclerosis. The assay was immunoSEQ multiplex PCR, and TCRdb's table has in-frame clones only and misses some. The table shows approximately 37,000 clones, with roughly 94% occurring only once. This specimen was peripheral blood, taken in the third trimester of pregnancy. These receptors were obtained from a female donor with multiple sclerosis, enrolled in a pregnancy study. Both conserved end residues are part of each CDR3. Each record gives: V gene, clone size, D gene, J gene, CDR3 DNA, CDR3 protein. A D gene is named only where the DNA matches it firmly. Clone size is not always given. Where it is, it says once, few, many or a class for expanded clones.

TRBV7-8	-	-	TRBJ2-6	TGTGCCAGCAGCCCGCGGGGGGCCAACGTCCTGACTTTC	CASSPRGANVLTF
TRBV19	-	TRBD1	TRBJ2-7	TGTGCCAGTAGTATAGGACCGGGACAGAGCTCCTACGAGCAGTACTTC	CASSIGPGQSSYEQYF
TRBV10-3	-	-	TRBJ2-7	TGTGCCATCAGTGATCCAAGGAGCTCCTACGAGCAGTACTTC	CAISDPRSSYEQYF
TRBV30	-	-	TRBJ2-5	TGTGCCTGGAGAACAGTACAAGAGACCCAGTACTTC	CAWRTVQETQYF
TRBV5-1	once	TRBD1	TRBJ2-5	TGCGCCAGCAGCCCGAGCGACAGGGGGTTAATCACCCAGTACTTC	CASSPSDRGLITQYF
TRBV5-1	-	TRBD2	TRBJ2-3	TGCGCCAGCAGCTTGCCCGGGACTAGCGGGAGGGCCGGGACAGATACGCAGTATTTT	CASSLPGTSGRAGTDTQYF
TRBV6-4	few	TRBD2	TRBJ2-1	TGTGCCAGCAGTGACGCGGGGGGCTCCTACAATGAGCAGTTCTTC	CASSDAGGSYNEQFF
TRBV5-1	-	-	TRBJ1-3	TGCGCCAGCAGCTTGGCCAGCCCTGCGGACACCATATATTTT	CASSLASPADTIYF
TRBV5-1	few	-	TRBJ2-3	TGCGCCAGCAGCAACGCGCTAGCAACCCTAGATACGCAGTATTTT	CASSNALATLDTQYF
TRBV7-8	once	-	TRBJ2-1	TGTGCCAGCAGCTTAGCGGAAGCGGCAGCCTACAATGAGCAGTTCTTC	CASSLAEAAAYNEQFF
TRBV5-4	-	TRBD2	TRBJ2-2	TGTGCCAGCAGCCCAGAGACTAGCGGGTCGAACACCGGGGAGCTGTTTTTT	CASSPETSGSNTGELFF
TRBV11-1	once	TRBD1	TRBJ2-4	TGTGCCAGCAGCTTGACAGGGTCCAAAAACATTCAGTACTTC	CASSLTGSKNIQYF
TRBV4-3	-	-	TRBJ1-1	TGCGCCAGCAGCCGCAAGGAACTAGGGGGCACTGAAGCTTTCTTT	CASSRKELGGTEAFF
TRBV6-5	once	TRBD2	TRBJ2-7	TGTGCCAGCAGTCAAGCGGGAGCTGAGTACTTC	CASSQAGAEYF
TRBV30	-	-	TRBJ2-7	TGTGCCTGGAGAGTTGTCAGGCATACGAGCTCCTACGAGCAGTACTTC	CAWRVVRHTSSYEQYF
TRBV19	once	TRBD2	TRBJ2-7	TGTGCCAGTAGTAGGGCTTTAGCGGGGCCAGGGGACGAGCAGTACTTC	CASSRALAGPGDEQYF
TRBV5-8	-	TRBD1	TRBJ2-7	TGTGCCAGCAGCTGGGACCGGGACAGGGAACCCTCCTACGAGCAGTACTTC	CASSWDRDREPSYEQYF
TRBV7-9	-	-	TRBJ2-7	TGTGCCAGCAGCAGGGGGAATTACGAGCAGTACTTC	CASSRGNYEQYF
TRBV27	-	TRBD2	TRBJ2-7	TGTGCCAGCAGTTTAAGGGGGACTAGCGGGAGGGCAAACTACGAGCAGTACTTC	CASSLRGTSGRANYEQYF
TRBV4-1	-	-	TRBJ1-1	TGCGCCAGCAGCCAACGTCTGAACACTGAAGCTTTCTTT	CASSQRLNTEAFF
TRBV5-6	-	TRBD1	TRBJ1-2	TGTGCCAGCAGCTTGGATCCCAGGGGGTCGGGAGGCTACACCTTC	CASSLDPRGSGGYTF
TRBV18	-	TRBD2	TRBJ2-2	TGTGCCAGCTCACCACCGGGCTCTAGCGGACCGAACACCGGGGAGCTGTTTTTT	CASSPPGSSGPNTGELFF
TRBV11-3	once	-	TRBJ1-2	TGTGCCAGCAGCTCTACAGGTACACCCTATGGCTACACCTTC	CASSSTGTPYGYTF
TRBV5-1	-	TRBD1	TRBJ2-5	TGCGCCAGCAGCATACAAGTGAGACAGGGTCAAGAGACCCAGTACTTC	CASSIQVRQGQETQYF
TRBV5-6	medium-sized	-	TRBJ1-2	TGTGCCAGCAGCGATGCAGGGGATGGCTACACCTTC	CASSDAGDGYTF
TRBV6-5	-	-	TRBJ1-1	TGTGCCAGCAGTTACGGGGCTGTAGACACTGAAGCTTTCTTT	CASSYGAVDTEAFF
TRBV11-3	-	-	TRBJ2-1	TGTGCCAGCAGCTTAGTAGGGGAGGATCGACCCTACAATGAGCAGTTCTTC	CASSLVGEDRPYNEQFF
TRBV27	-	TRBD1	TRBJ2-5	TGTGCCAGCAGCTCCGGGTCAAGGACAGGGCAAGAGACCCAGTACTTC	CASSSGSRTGQETQYF
TRBV6-1	-	TRBD1	TRBJ2-7	TGTGCCAGCAGTGAAGCGCGTTTAACAGGGGGTGAGCAGTACTTC	CASSEARLTGGEQYF
TRBV7-9	large	TRBD1	TRBJ1-6	TGTGCCAGCAGTGGGACAGACCCTAATTCACCCCTCCACTTT	CASSGTDPNSPLHF
TRBV11-3	-	-	TRBJ2-7	TGTGCCAGCAGCTTAGTTAGCTACGAGCAGTACTTC	CASSLVSYEQYF
TRBV14	-	TRBD2	TRBJ2-3	TGTGCCAGCAGCCACCCTAGCGGGGGGGCCCCAGATACGCAGTATTTT	CASSHPSGGAPDTQYF
TRBV7-9	-	TRBD1	TRBJ2-5	TGTGCCAGCAGCCAGGGGACAGGGGCCCAAGAGACCCAGTACTTC	CASSQGTGAQETQYF
TRBV29-1	once	TRBD2	TRBJ2-1	TGCAGCGTTTTGGGACTAGCGGGTAGATATGAGCAGTTCTTC	CSVLGLAGRYEQFF
TRBV19	-	-	TRBJ1-1	TGTGCCAGTAGTATAGCCGGGGTAGACACTGAAGCTTTCTTT	CASSIAGVDTEAFF
TRBV2	-	TRBD1	TRBJ2-7	TGTGCCAGCAAAGGGAGACAGGGGGCGGGGGAGCAGTACTTC	CASKGRQGAGEQYF
TRBV28	-	-	TRBJ2-6	TGTGCCAGCAGTCTTCCTCCTTCCTCTGGGGCCAACGTCCTGACTTTC	CASSLPPSSGANVLTF
TRBV4-3	-	-	TRBJ1-1	TGCGCCAGCAGCGAACTCTCCCAGGGGAACACTGAAGCTTTCTTT	CASSELSQGNTEAFF
TRBV27	-	TRBD2	TRBJ2-1	TGTGCCAGCGGGACTAGCGGGAGGTGGGGGTTCTTC	CASGTSGRWGFF
TRBV30	-	-	TRBJ2-7	TGTGCCTGGAGTGTAGCCACCTACGAGCAGTACTTC	CAWSVATYEQYF
TRBV5-1	-	-	TRBJ2-1	TGCGCCAGCAGCACAACCCGAGGAACCCGGTTCTTC	CASSTTRGTRFF
TRBV7-9	-	-	TRBJ2-5	TGTGCCAGCAGCTTAGCGGGCAGCCAAGAGACCCAGTACTTC	CASSLAGSQETQYF
TRBV7-2	-	TRBD2	TRBJ2-3	TGTGCCAGCAGCATCCTAGCGGGAGGTAATACAGATACGCAGTATTTT	CASSILAGGNTDTQYF
TRBV7-3	-	TRBD2	TRBJ2-1	TGTGCCAGCAGCCCTAACCGGGGGGATTACAATGAGCAGTTCTTC	CASSPNRGDYNEQFF
TRBV29-1	-	-	TRBJ2-1	TGCAGCGTTGAATCAGGAGGGAGCTCCCTTGAGCAGTTCTTC	CSVESGGSSLEQFF
TRBV5-1	-	TRBD1	TRBJ2-7	TGCGCCAGCAGCTTGGGACAGGGATTTTACGAGCAGTACTTC	CASSLGQGFYEQYF
TRBV2	-	-	TRBJ2-3	TGTGCCAGCAGTGAAGCGGCGGTGCGCGATACGCAGTATTTT	CASSEAAVRDTQYF
TRBV6-6	-	-	TRBJ1-6	TGTGCCAGCAGTTACTCGCAGAACGGCGGATCACCCCTCCACTTT	CASSYSQNGGSPLHF
TRBV29-1	-	TRBD1	TRBJ2-7	TGCAGCGTTGTAGGGCGGGACAGGCAAACCGAGCAGTACTTC	CSVVGRDRQTEQYF
TRBV25-1	-	-	TRBJ2-7	TGTGCCAGCAGTGAATATCTCGTCCACGAGCAGTACTTC	CASSEYLVHEQYF
TRBV7-9	-	-	TRBJ2-2	TGTGCCAGCAGCTTAGTAGGCCTAGCAAGCGGGGAGCTGTTTTTT	CASSLVGLASGELFF
TRBV6-1	-	TRBD1	TRBJ1-1	TGTGCCAGCTGGGACAGCCTCATGAACACTGAAGCTTTCTTT	CASWDSLMNTEAFF
TRBV7-9	once	-	TRBJ2-1	TGTGCCAGCAGCGAGACAATGGGCTCGGGGGATGAGCAGTTCTTC	CASSETMGSGDEQFF
TRBV6-4	-	TRBD1	TRBJ1-2	TGTGCCAGCAGTGACACGACAGGGGGCCATTCTGGCTACACCTTC	CASSDTTGGHSGYTF